The present T cell receptor beta chain was sequenced within a study of T cell responses to AZD1222 COVID-19 vaccine. Points from the study as a whole: Spike-specific TCR breadth and depth both grew after two AZD1222 doses.

V lost 5 bases to trimming and J lost 0 bases, with 11 bases between them. This CDR3 has 15 residues. Germline CDR1 MNHEY, CDR2 SVGAGI. Sequencing used immunoSEQ multiplex PCR; TCRdb keeps in-frame clones, though not all of them. Here the sample spans almost 95,000 clones, 75% to 90% being singletons. Analyses pooled second doses at about 4 or about 12 weeks. Details on this clone: Its antigen is still unknown.

This specimen consisted of peripheral blood, obtained 28 days after the second AZD1222 dose. The TCR was taken from an adult who received the AZD1222 COVID-19 vaccine. The rearrangement uses TRBV6-5 and TRBJ1-3; unclear D gene. CDR3 in DNA: TGTGCCAGCAGTATAACAGCTCACTCTGGAAACACCATATATTTT. Residues: CASSITAHSGNTIYF.